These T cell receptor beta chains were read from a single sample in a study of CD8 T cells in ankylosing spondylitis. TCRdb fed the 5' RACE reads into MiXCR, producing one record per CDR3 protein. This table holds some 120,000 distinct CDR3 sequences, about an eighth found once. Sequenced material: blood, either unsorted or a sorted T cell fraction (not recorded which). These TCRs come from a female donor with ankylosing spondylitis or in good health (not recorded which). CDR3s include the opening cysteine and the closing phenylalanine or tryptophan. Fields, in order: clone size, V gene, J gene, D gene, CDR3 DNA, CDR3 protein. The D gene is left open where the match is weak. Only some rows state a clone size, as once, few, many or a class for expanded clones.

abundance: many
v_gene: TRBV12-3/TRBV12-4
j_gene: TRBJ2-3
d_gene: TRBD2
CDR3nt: TGTGCCAGCAGCCCATTGACTAGCGGGGGGGCGGATACGCAGTATTTT
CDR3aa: CASSPLTSGGADTQYF

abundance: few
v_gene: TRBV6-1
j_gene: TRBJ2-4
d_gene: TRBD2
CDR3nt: TGTGCCAGCAGTGAAATGACTAGCGGAAAAAACATTCAGTACTTC
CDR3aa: CASSEMTSGKNIQYF

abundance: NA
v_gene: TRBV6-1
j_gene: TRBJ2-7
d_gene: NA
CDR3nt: TGTGCCAGCAGGGTAGGGTACGATGGGGCCTACGAGCAGTACTTC
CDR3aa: CASRVGYDGAYEQYF

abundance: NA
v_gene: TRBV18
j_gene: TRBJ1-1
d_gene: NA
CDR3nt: TGTGCCAGCTCACCAGAGGCTGGGGAGGCTGAAGCTTTCTTT
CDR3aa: CASSPEAGEAEAFF

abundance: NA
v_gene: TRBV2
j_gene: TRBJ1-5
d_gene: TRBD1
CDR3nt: TGTGCCAGCAGTGAGGACAGGCAAGGGCCCCAGCATTTT
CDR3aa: CASSEDRQGPQHF

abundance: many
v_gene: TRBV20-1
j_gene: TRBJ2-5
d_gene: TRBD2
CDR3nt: TGCAGTGCTAGAGCGTTGTTAGCGGGGGTAGGACGAGAGACCCAGTACTTC
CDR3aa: CSARALLAGVGRETQYF

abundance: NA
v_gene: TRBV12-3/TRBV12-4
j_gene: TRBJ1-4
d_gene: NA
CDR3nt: TGTGCCAGCAGTTTAGGCACCCTGGGGCTGTTTTTT
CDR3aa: CASSLGTLGLFF

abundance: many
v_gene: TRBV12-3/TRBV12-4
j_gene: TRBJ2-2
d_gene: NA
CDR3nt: TGTGCCAGCAGTTTAGGGGGGTCCGGGGAGCTGTTTTTT
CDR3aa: CASSLGGSGELFF

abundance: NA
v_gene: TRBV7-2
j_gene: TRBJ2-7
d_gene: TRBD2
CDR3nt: TGTGCCAGCAGCGTCGGGCCGCTAGCGGGAGACGAGCAGTACTTC
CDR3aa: CASSVGPLAGDEQYF

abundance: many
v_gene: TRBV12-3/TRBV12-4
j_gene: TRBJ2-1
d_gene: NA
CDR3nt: TGTGCCAGCAGTTTTATCGGGTATTACAATGAGCAGTTCTTC
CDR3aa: CASSFIGYYNEQFF

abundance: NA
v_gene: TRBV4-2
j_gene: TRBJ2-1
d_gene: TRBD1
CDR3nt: TGTGCCAGCAGCCCGGACAGGTCCTCCCCGGAAACAGAGCAGTTCTTC
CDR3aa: CASSPDRSSPETEQFF

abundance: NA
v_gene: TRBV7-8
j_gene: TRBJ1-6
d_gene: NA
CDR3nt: TGTGCCAGCAGCTTAAGTAGCGGCAGCTCCTATAATTCACCCCTCCACTTT
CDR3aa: CASSLSSGSSYNSPLHF

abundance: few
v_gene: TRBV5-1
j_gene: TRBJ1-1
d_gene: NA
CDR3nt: TGCGCCAGCCTCGACGGGGGCACGGTAAACACTGAAGCTTTCTTT
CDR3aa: CASLDGGTVNTEAFF

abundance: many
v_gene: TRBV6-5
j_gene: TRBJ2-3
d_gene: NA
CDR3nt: TGTGCCAGCAGTTCGGACTTACCAGATACGCAGTATTTT
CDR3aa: CASSSDLPDTQYF

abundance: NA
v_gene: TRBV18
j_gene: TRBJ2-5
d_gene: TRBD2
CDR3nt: TGTGCCAGCTCACCGGGACTAGCGGAAAGGGAGACCCAGTACTTC
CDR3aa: CASSPGLAERETQYF

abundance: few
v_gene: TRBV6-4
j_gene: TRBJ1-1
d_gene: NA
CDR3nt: TGTGCCACCAGTGACCCGGACACTGAAGCTTTCTTT
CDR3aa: CATSDPDTEAFF

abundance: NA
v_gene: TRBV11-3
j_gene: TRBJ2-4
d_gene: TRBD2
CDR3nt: TGTGCCAGCAGCTTAGGAGAAACTAGCCGGACTAGCGGGAAGCTGGCCAAAAACATTCAGTACTTC
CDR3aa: CASSLGETSRTSGKLAKNIQYF

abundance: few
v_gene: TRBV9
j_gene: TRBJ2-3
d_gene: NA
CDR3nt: TGTGCCAGCAGCCTGCAGGGCAACTCAGATACGCAGTATTTT
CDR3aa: CASSLQGNSDTQYF

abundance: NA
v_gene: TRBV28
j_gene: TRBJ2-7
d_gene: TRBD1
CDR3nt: TGTGCCAACAGTCCTGGGGGGACAGGGACCTTACGAGGTCAGTACTTC
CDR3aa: CANSPGGTGTLRGQYF

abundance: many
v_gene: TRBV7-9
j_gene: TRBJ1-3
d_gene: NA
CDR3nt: TGTGCCAGCAGCACTGGACGGCTCTCTGGAAACACCATATATTTT
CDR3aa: CASSTGRLSGNTIYF

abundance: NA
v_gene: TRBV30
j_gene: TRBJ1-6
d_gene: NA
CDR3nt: TGTGCCTGGAAAGCAGGCTATAATTCACCCCTCCACTTT
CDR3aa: CAWKAGYNSPLHF

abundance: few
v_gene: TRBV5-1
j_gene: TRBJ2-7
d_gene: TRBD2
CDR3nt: TGCGCCAGCAGCCTGAGCGGGATACAGTACGAGCAGTACTTC
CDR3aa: CASSLSGIQYEQYF

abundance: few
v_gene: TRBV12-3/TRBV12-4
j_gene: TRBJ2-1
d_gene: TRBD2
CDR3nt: TGTGCCAGCAGTTCTCCGGGTAGCGGGAGCTCCTACAATGAGCAGTTCTTC
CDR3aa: CASSSPGSGSSYNEQFF

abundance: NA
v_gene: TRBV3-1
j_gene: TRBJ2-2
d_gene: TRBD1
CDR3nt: TGTGCCAGCTCCACCCTCGGGACAGGGTTGAACACCGGGGAGCTGTTTTTT
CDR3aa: CASSTLGTGLNTGELFF

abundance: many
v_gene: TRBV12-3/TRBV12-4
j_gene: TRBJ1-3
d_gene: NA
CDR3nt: TGTGCCAGCAGTTTAGAAGATTCTGGAAACACCATATATTTT
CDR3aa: CASSLEDSGNTIYF

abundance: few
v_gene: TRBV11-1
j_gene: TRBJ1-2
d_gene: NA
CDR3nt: NA
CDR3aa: CASSFGPGQGKGFGYGYTF

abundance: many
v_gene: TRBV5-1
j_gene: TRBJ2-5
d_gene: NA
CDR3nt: TGCGCCAGCAGCTTTACCGGGGGCACGGTGGCATGGTACTTC
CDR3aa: CASSFTGGTVAWYF

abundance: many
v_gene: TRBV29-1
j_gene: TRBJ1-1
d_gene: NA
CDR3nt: TGCAGCGTTGACAACCGGATGAACACTGAAGCTTTCTTT
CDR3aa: CSVDNRMNTEAFF

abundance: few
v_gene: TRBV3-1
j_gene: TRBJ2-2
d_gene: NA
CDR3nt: TGTGCCAGCAGCCAAGAGGGTCCCGGGGAGCTGTTTTTT
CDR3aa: CASSQEGPGELFF

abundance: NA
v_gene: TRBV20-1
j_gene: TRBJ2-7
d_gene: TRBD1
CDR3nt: TGCAGTGCTAAGGGACAGGGCCCTTCCTACGAGCAGTACTTC
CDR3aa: CSAKGQGPSYEQYF

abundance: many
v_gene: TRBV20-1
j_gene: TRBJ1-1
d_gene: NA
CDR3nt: TGCAGTGCTAGAGATAGGGCCGCTCCTTTGAACACTGAAGCTTTCTTT
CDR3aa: CSARDRAAPLNTEAFF

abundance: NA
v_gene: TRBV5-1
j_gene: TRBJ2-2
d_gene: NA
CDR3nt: TGCGCCAGCAGTCGCGGGACCAACACCGGGGAGCTGTTTTTT
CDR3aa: CASSRGTNTGELFF

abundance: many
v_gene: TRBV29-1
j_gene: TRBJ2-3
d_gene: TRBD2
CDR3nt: TGCAGCGTGGAGAAACTAGCGGTCACAGATACGCAGTATTTT
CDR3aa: CSVEKLAVTDTQYF

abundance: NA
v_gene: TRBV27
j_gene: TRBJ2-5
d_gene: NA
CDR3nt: TGTGCCAGCAGTTTGTTGCCCCTCCTGAGCGTAGAGACCCAGTACTTC
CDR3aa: CASSLLPLLSVETQYF

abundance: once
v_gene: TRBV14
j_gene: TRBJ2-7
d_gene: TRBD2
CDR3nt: TGTGCCAGCAGCCAAGCGACTAGCGGGAGAGGCGAGCAGTACTTC
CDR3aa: CASSQATSGRGEQYF

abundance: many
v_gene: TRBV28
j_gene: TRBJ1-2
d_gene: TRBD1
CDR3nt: TGTGCCAGCAGTTTAGGAGGGGGCCACCCCTATGGCTACACCTTC
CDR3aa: CASSLGGGHPYGYTF

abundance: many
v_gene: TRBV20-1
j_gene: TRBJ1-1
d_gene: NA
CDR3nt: TGCAGTGCTAGAGACCGCCAGATCTTGAACACTGAAGCTTTCTTT
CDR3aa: CSARDRQILNTEAFF

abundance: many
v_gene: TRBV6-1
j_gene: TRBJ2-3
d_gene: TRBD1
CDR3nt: TGTGCCAGCAGCCTGGACAGGGCCACAGATACGCAGTATTTT
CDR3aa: CASSLDRATDTQYF

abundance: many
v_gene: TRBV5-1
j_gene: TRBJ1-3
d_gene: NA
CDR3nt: TGCGCCAGCAGCTTGGAGGGACTGCGCTCTGGAAACACCATATATTTT
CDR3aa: CASSLEGLRSGNTIYF

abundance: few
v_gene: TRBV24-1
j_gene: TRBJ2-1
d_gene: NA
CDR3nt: TGTGCCACCAGTGATTTGCTGGGGGGTTCCTACAATGAGCAGTTCTTC
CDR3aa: CATSDLLGGSYNEQFF

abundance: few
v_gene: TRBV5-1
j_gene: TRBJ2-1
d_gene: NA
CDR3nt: TGCGCCAGCAGCTTGGTTACCGGGACCTACAATGAGCAGTTCTTC
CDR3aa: CASSLVTGTYNEQFF

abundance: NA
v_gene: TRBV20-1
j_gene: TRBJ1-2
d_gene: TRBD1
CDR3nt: TGCAGTGCTAGAGAGCCGGGACAGGGGGCCCCTAACTATGGCTACACCTTC
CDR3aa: CSAREPGQGAPNYGYTF

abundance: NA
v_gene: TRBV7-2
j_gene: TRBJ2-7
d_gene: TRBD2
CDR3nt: TGTGCCAGCAGCTTAGCGAGGATAGCGGGGGGTGCCGAGCAGTACTTC
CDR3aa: CASSLARIAGGAEQYF

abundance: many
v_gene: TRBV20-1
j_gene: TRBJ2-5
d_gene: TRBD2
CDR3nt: TGCAGTGCTAGAGATTGGACTAGCGGACAAGAGACCCAGTACTTC
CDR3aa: CSARDWTSGQETQYF

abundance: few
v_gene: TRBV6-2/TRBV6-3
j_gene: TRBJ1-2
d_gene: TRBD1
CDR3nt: TGTGCCAGGAGTTCCCATGACAGGGGCGCTAACTATGGCTACACCTTC
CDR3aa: CARSSHDRGANYGYTF

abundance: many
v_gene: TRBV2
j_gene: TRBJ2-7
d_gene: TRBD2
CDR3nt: TGTGCCAGCAGTCCACTAGCGGGAGTAGGCGAGCAGTACTTC
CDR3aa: CASSPLAGVGEQYF

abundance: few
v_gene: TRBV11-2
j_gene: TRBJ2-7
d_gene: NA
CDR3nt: TGTGCCAGCAGCTCCAGGGAGCTCACTCCGAGTTACGAGCAGTACTTC
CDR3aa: CASSSRELTPSYEQYF

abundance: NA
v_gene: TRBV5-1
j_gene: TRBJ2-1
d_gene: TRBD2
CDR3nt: TGCGCCAGCAGCTTGGCGGGACTAGCGGGAGGGCCCGGGAATGAGCAGTTCTTC
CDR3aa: CASSLAGLAGGPGNEQFF